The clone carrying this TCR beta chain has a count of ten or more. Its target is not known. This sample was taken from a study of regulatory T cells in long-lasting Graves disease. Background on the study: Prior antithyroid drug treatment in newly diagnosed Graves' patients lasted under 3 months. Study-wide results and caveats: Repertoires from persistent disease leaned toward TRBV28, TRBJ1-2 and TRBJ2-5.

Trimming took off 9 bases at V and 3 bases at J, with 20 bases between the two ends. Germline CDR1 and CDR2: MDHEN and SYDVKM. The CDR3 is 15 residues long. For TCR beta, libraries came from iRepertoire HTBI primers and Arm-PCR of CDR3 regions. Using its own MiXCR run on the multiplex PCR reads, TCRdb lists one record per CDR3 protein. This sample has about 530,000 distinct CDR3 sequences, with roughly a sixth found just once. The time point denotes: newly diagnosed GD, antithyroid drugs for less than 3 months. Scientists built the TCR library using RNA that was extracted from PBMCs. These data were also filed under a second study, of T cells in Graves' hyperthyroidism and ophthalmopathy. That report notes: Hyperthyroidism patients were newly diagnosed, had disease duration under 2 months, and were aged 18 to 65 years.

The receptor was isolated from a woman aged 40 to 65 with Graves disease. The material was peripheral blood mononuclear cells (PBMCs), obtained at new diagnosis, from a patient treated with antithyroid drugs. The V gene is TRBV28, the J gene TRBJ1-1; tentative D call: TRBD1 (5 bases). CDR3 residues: CASSGQGDGDTEAFF. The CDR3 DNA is TGTGCCAGTTCTGGGCAGGGCGATGGGGACACTGAAGCTTTCTTT. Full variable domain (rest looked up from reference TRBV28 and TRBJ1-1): DVKVTQSSRYLVKRTGEKVFLECVQDMDHENMFWYRQDPGLGLRLIYFSYDVKMKEKGDIPEGYSVSREKKERFSLILESASTNQTSMYLCASSGQGDGDTEAFFGQGTRLTVV.